A selection of T cell receptor beta chains follows, all from one sample in a study of PD-1 blockade in classical Hodgkin lymphoma. Sequencing was performed with immunoSEQ multiplex PCR; in TCRdb, only in-frame clones are kept and a portion is missing. Of about 47,000 clones listed, 90% are singletons. Sequences were derived from peripheral blood mononuclear cells (PBMCs), sampled before the fourth cycle of nivolumab. Receptor source: a human donor with classical Hodgkin lymphoma. CDR3s include the opening cysteine and the closing phenylalanine or tryptophan. Fields, in order: J gene, clone size, D gene, V gene, CDR3 DNA, CDR3 protein. The D gene is left open where the match is weak. Clone size is stated in some rows and not others, as once, few, many or a class when expanded.

j_call: TRBJ2-1; clone_size: .; d_call: .; v_call: TRBV9; cdr3_nt: TGTGCCAGCAGCGTAGAGGGGGGATCCAATGAGCAGTTCTTC; cdr3_aa: CASSVEGGSNEQFF
j_call: TRBJ2-5; clone_size: .; d_call: .; v_call: TRBV6-6; cdr3_nt: TGTGCCGGGGGTCCAAGAGAGACCCAGTACTTC; cdr3_aa: CAGGPRETQYF
j_call: TRBJ2-7; clone_size: .; d_call: .; v_call: TRBV27; cdr3_nt: TGTGCCAGCAGTTCAGGGTTTTACTACGAGCAGTACTTC; cdr3_aa: CASSSGFYYEQYF
j_call: TRBJ1-4; clone_size: .; d_call: .; v_call: TRBV25-1; cdr3_nt: TGTGCCAGCAGTCTCCGGGGGCGGCAGCTTGAAAAACTGTTTTTT; cdr3_aa: CASSLRGRQLEKLFF
j_call: TRBJ1-4; clone_size: .; d_call: TRBD1; v_call: TRBV9; cdr3_nt: TGTGCCAGCGGGAGGGGGCCGACTAATGAAAAACTGTTTTTT; cdr3_aa: CASGRGPTNEKLFF
j_call: TRBJ2-1; clone_size: .; d_call: TRBD2; v_call: TRBV19; cdr3_nt: TGTGCCAGTATGAGGTATAGCGGGAGGGCTTACAATGAGCAGTTCTTC; cdr3_aa: CASMRYSGRAYNEQFF
j_call: TRBJ2-2; clone_size: .; d_call: TRBD2; v_call: TRBV7-9; cdr3_nt: TGTGCCAGCAGCCCCCGTAGCGGGAGGGGTACCGGGGAGCTGTTTTTT; cdr3_aa: CASSPRSGRGTGELFF
j_call: TRBJ1-1; clone_size: once; d_call: .; v_call: TRBV5-4; cdr3_nt: TGTGCCAGCAGCTTTGCCGAGTGGAACACTGAAGCTTTCTTT; cdr3_aa: CASSFAEWNTEAFF
j_call: TRBJ2-2; clone_size: .; d_call: .; v_call: TRBV7-8; cdr3_nt: TGTGCCAGCATCCTTAGACGGAACGGGGAGCTGTTTTTT; cdr3_aa: CASILRRNGELFF
j_call: TRBJ2-7; clone_size: .; d_call: .; v_call: TRBV5-6; cdr3_nt: TGTGCCAGCAACAGACCGGGGCGAGGGGCCTACGAGCAGTACTTC; cdr3_aa: CASNRPGRGAYEQYF
j_call: TRBJ1-2; clone_size: .; d_call: TRBD1; v_call: TRBV5-4; cdr3_nt: TGTGCCAGCAGATCCGGACAGGGGGCTAACTATGGCTACACCTTC; cdr3_aa: CASRSGQGANYGYTF
j_call: TRBJ2-7; clone_size: once; d_call: TRBD1; v_call: TRBV6-5; cdr3_nt: TGTGCCAGCAGTTATGGCGGACAGGTGCACGAGCAGTACTTC; cdr3_aa: CASSYGGQVHEQYF
j_call: TRBJ2-3; clone_size: .; d_call: .; v_call: TRBV30; cdr3_nt: TGTGCCTGGAGTGCCCGCGGGAAACAAGATACGCAGTATTTT; cdr3_aa: CAWSARGKQDTQYF
j_call: TRBJ2-6; clone_size: once; d_call: .; v_call: TRBV5-1; cdr3_nt: TGCGCCAGCGGCGATACAAGGGGCTCTGGGGCCAACGTCCTGACTTTC; cdr3_aa: CASGDTRGSGANVLTF
j_call: TRBJ1-3; clone_size: .; d_call: .; v_call: TRBV7-9; cdr3_nt: TGTGCCAGCAGCTTAGGGGAGGGTCTTTCTGGAAACACCATATATTTT; cdr3_aa: CASSLGEGLSGNTIYF
j_call: TRBJ2-2; clone_size: .; d_call: TRBD1; v_call: TRBV11-3; cdr3_nt: TGTGCCAGCAGCTTACGCCCAAATACAGGGGCAGGGACCGGGGAGCTGTTTTTT; cdr3_aa: CASSLRPNTGAGTGELFF
j_call: TRBJ1-2; clone_size: .; d_call: .; v_call: TRBV11-3; cdr3_nt: TGTGCCAGCAGCTTAGGCCCAGTCTTGGATGACTATGGCTACACCTTC; cdr3_aa: CASSLGPVLDDYGYTF
j_call: TRBJ1-2; clone_size: .; d_call: .; v_call: TRBV5-1; cdr3_nt: TGCGCCAGCAGCTTGATTCACAGCCCCGCTAACTATGGCTACACCTTC; cdr3_aa: CASSLIHSPANYGYTF
j_call: TRBJ2-3; clone_size: .; d_call: .; v_call: TRBV27; cdr3_nt: TGTGCCAGCAGTCCACACCGGGATACGCAGTATTTT; cdr3_aa: CASSPHRDTQYF
j_call: TRBJ1-5; clone_size: .; d_call: .; v_call: TRBV10-3; cdr3_nt: TGTGCCATCAGTGGGTGGACCAATCAGCCCCAGCATTTT; cdr3_aa: CAISGWTNQPQHF
j_call: TRBJ2-7; clone_size: .; d_call: .; v_call: TRBV28; cdr3_nt: TGTGCCAGCACGTATCCGGAAGCCTACGAGCAGTACTTC; cdr3_aa: CASTYPEAYEQYF
j_call: TRBJ2-3; clone_size: few; d_call: .; v_call: TRBV19; cdr3_nt: TGTGCCAGTAGTATTTTAGAGACAGGAACGCAGTATTTT; cdr3_aa: CASSILETGTQYF
j_call: TRBJ1-3; clone_size: once; d_call: .; v_call: TRBV18; cdr3_nt: TGTGCCAGCTCTCCGGACGGACTCGGAGGAAACACCATATATTTT; cdr3_aa: CASSPDGLGGNTIYF
j_call: TRBJ2-7; clone_size: once; d_call: TRBD2; v_call: TRBV7-6; cdr3_nt: TGTGCCAGCAGCTTTCGACTAGCGGGATTCTACGAGCAGTACTTC; cdr3_aa: CASSFRLAGFYEQYF
j_call: TRBJ1-2; clone_size: few; d_call: .; v_call: TRBV9; cdr3_nt: TGTGCCAGCAGCCCCCTTGACAATGTTTATGGCTACACCTTC; cdr3_aa: CASSPLDNVYGYTF
j_call: TRBJ1-6; clone_size: .; d_call: TRBD1; v_call: TRBV6-5; cdr3_nt: TGTGCCAGCAGGGGGACAGCCTATTCACCCCTCCACTTT; cdr3_aa: CASRGTAYSPLHF
j_call: TRBJ1-1; clone_size: .; d_call: TRBD1; v_call: TRBV5-1; cdr3_nt: TGCGCCAGCAGCCGAAGGGACAGTAACACTGAAGCTTTCTTT; cdr3_aa: CASSRRDSNTEAFF
j_call: TRBJ2-1; clone_size: few; d_call: TRBD1; v_call: TRBV5-6; cdr3_nt: TGTGCCAGCAGCTTCGGGACAGGGTCCTACAATGAGCAGTTCTTC; cdr3_aa: CASSFGTGSYNEQFF
j_call: TRBJ2-4; clone_size: .; d_call: .; v_call: TRBV6-1; cdr3_nt: TGTGCCAGCAGTGAAACCTACGAAAGCAATCAGTACTTC; cdr3_aa: CASSETYESNQYF
j_call: TRBJ1-1; clone_size: .; d_call: .; v_call: TRBV6-5; cdr3_nt: TGTGCCAGCAGTTACGGCCGATATGCTTTCTTT; cdr3_aa: CASSYGRYAFF
j_call: TRBJ2-7; clone_size: .; d_call: .; v_call: TRBV7-9; cdr3_nt: TGTGCCAGCAGCTCGCAAAGGGCGGCCTACGAGCAGTACTTC; cdr3_aa: CASSSQRAAYEQYF
j_call: TRBJ2-7; clone_size: .; d_call: TRBD1; v_call: TRBV6-1; cdr3_nt: TGTGCCAGCAGTGGGACAGGGAACTACGAGCAGTACTTC; cdr3_aa: CASSGTGNYEQYF
j_call: TRBJ2-1; clone_size: .; d_call: .; v_call: TRBV7-3; cdr3_nt: TGTGCCAGCAGCTTAAACGGGGGCCCCTACAATGAGCAGTTCTTC; cdr3_aa: CASSLNGGPYNEQFF
j_call: TRBJ2-3; clone_size: .; d_call: .; v_call: TRBV19; cdr3_nt: TGTGCCAGTAGCCGTATCCAATCTAGCCCGGGAGATACGCAGTATTTT; cdr3_aa: CASSRIQSSPGDTQYF
j_call: TRBJ2-7; clone_size: .; d_call: TRBD1; v_call: TRBV7-9; cdr3_nt: TGTGCCAGCAGCACACGGACAGGGGAGAAAAACGAGCAGTACTTC; cdr3_aa: CASSTRTGEKNEQYF
j_call: TRBJ2-7; clone_size: .; d_call: .; v_call: TRBV5-1; cdr3_nt: TGCGCCAGCAGACAGACTTACGAGCAGTACTTC; cdr3_aa: CASRQTYEQYF
j_call: TRBJ2-7; clone_size: .; d_call: TRBD2; v_call: TRBV6-5; cdr3_nt: TGTGCCAGCAGTCCTAGCGGCGCCAAGGGCTACGAGCAGTACTTC; cdr3_aa: CASSPSGAKGYEQYF
j_call: TRBJ2-3; clone_size: .; d_call: TRBD2; v_call: TRBV11-2; cdr3_nt: TGTGCCAGCAGGGTAGCGGGAGGGGGCACAGATACGCAGTATTTT; cdr3_aa: CASRVAGGGTDTQYF
j_call: TRBJ2-2; clone_size: .; d_call: TRBD1; v_call: TRBV9; cdr3_nt: TGTGCCAGCAGCGCCGGGACAGGGCGCACCGGGGAGCTGTTTTTT; cdr3_aa: CASSAGTGRTGELFF
j_call: TRBJ2-2; clone_size: .; d_call: .; v_call: TRBV7-9; cdr3_nt: TGTGCCAGCAGCTTAATGGGGGATAATACCGGGGAGCTGTTTTTT; cdr3_aa: CASSLMGDNTGELFF
j_call: TRBJ1-1; clone_size: .; d_call: .; v_call: TRBV5-1; cdr3_nt: TGCGCCAGCAGCTGGTGGGGGGAGGATAACACTGAAGCTTTCTTT; cdr3_aa: CASSWWGEDNTEAFF
j_call: TRBJ2-7; clone_size: .; d_call: TRBD2; v_call: TRBV30; cdr3_nt: TGTGCCTGGAGTGTACCGTACCTAGCGGGAGTGGCCTACGAGCAGTACTTC; cdr3_aa: CAWSVPYLAGVAYEQYF
j_call: TRBJ2-7; clone_size: .; d_call: TRBD1; v_call: TRBV29-1; cdr3_nt: TGCAGCGTAGAAAAGACAGGGGGATACTACGAGCAGTACTTC; cdr3_aa: CSVEKTGGYYEQYF
j_call: TRBJ1-1; clone_size: .; d_call: TRBD1; v_call: TRBV2; cdr3_nt: TGTGCCAGCAGTGGCCTCACAGGGGTCGGCAACACTGAAGCTTTCTTT; cdr3_aa: CASSGLTGVGNTEAFF
j_call: TRBJ2-7; clone_size: .; d_call: .; v_call: TRBV6-1; cdr3_nt: TGTGCCAGCAGTGAAAGGTCCCAATTCTACGAGCAGTACTTC; cdr3_aa: CASSERSQFYEQYF
j_call: TRBJ2-5; clone_size: .; d_call: .; v_call: TRBV10-1; cdr3_nt: TGCGCCAGCAGTGATAGACAGGAGGGCGAGACCCAGTACTTC; cdr3_aa: CASSDRQEGETQYF
j_call: TRBJ2-1; clone_size: .; d_call: .; v_call: TRBV11-3; cdr3_nt: TGTGCCAGCAGCTTAGGCCTAGGTCCGTTCTTC; cdr3_aa: CASSLGLGPFF
j_call: TRBJ2-3; clone_size: .; d_call: .; v_call: TRBV19; cdr3_nt: TGTGCCAGTAGTATCACTCGGGGCACAGATACGCAGTATTTT; cdr3_aa: CASSITRGTDTQYF
j_call: TRBJ1-1; clone_size: once; d_call: .; v_call: TRBV27; cdr3_nt: TGTGCCAGCACCCCAGGGTGGGCAGGAATGATGAACACTGAAGCTTTCTTT; cdr3_aa: CASTPGWAGMMNTEAFF
j_call: TRBJ2-1; clone_size: .; d_call: .; v_call: TRBV9; cdr3_nt: TGTGCCAGCAGCGAAAGCGCCGGGACTCCGGATGATGAGCAGTTCTTC; cdr3_aa: CASSESAGTPDDEQFF
j_call: TRBJ2-1; clone_size: .; d_call: .; v_call: TRBV28; cdr3_nt: TGTGCCACCAGCCGTAGTAGACTAAACAATGAGCAGTTCTTC; cdr3_aa: CATSRSRLNNEQFF
j_call: TRBJ1-5; clone_size: .; d_call: .; v_call: TRBV5-8; cdr3_nt: TGTGCCAGCAGCTCTACAGGGTTCAATCAGCCCCAGCATTTT; cdr3_aa: CASSSTGFNQPQHF